This TCR beta chain was captured by sequencing in a study of tumor-infiltrating lymphocytes in primary liver carcinoma. About the research overall: Lesions, classed as T1-T3 N0M0, spanned about 4 to 11 cm across. Regardless of tissue type, samples showed similar yields of roughly 3.65 to 8 million productive TCRbeta reads.

In regard to this clonotype: A read error is likely, as this CDR3 ends without the conserved phenylalanine or tryptophan.

A primer in the constant region served to generate TCR beta cDNA from 450 to 650 ng of total RNA. It was through three nested multiplex PCR rounds of slightly modified ARM-PCR that TCR beta libraries arose. Forward primers for TRBV1-TRBV30 and a C-beta reverse primer served the first two PCR rounds, at approximately 10 cycles each. TCRdb passed the multiplex PCR reads through MiXCR, listing each CDR3 protein once. This table has 80,000 or so distinct CDR3 sequences, about 64% appearing once. Co-extraction of both nucleic acids (RNA and DNA) used roughly 19-33 mg of unsorted bulk tissue. Patients carried chronic HBV infection without prior treatment. V gave up 5 bases and J gave up 7 bases, with 24 bases separating them. CDR1 and CDR2 (germline): MDHEN, SYDVKM. This CDR3 is built from 16 residues.

V and J are TRBV28 and TRBJ2-7; the D gene is possibly TRBD2 (7 bases). Sequencing was carried out using liver tumor tissue from sampling region 4. Subset given: tumor region T4, right-lateral pole. The TCR originated in an older woman with primary liver carcinoma and hepatitis B virus infection. The CDR3 DNA reads TGTGCCAGCAGTGCTGGGGGGGCGGGAGATATATATGAGCAGTACTCC. Translating gives CASSAGGAGDIYEQYS.